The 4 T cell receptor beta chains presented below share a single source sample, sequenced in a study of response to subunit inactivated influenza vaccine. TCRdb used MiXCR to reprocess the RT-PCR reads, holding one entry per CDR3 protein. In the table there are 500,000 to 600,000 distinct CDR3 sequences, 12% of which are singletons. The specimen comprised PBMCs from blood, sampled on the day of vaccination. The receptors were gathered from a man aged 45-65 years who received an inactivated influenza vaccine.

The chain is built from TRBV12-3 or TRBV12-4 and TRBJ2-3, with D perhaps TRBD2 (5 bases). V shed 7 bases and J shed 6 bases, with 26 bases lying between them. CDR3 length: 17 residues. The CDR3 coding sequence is TGTGCCAGCACTTACCGGAAAGCGGCCTCGAGTCTCGATACGCAGTATTTT. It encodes CASTYRKAASSLDTQYF.

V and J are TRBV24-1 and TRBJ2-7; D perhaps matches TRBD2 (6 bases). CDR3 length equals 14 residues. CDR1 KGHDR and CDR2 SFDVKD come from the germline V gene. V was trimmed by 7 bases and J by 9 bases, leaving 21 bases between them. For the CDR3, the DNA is TGTGCCACCAGCTCGGGGACGACTAGGACCGCGCAGTACTTC. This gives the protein CATSSGTTRTAQYF.

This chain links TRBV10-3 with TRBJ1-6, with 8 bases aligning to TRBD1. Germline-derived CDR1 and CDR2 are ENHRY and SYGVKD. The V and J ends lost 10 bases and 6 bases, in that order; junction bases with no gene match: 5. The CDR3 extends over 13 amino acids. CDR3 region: CATTGQANSPLHF. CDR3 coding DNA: TGTGCCACAACGGGACAGGCTAATTCACCCCTCCACTTT.

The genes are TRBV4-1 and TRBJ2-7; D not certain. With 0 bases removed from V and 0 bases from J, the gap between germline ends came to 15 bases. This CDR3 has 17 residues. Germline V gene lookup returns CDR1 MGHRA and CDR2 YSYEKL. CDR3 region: CASSQEVPGLVSYEQYF. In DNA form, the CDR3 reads TGCGCCAGCAGCCAAGAGGTCCCAGGCCTAGTCTCCTACGAGCAGTACTTC.